The rows below give T cell receptor beta chains drawn from one sample of a study of blood T cell repertoires in COVID-19. Produced via immunoSEQ multiplex PCR; TCRdb's table is partial and in-frame only. The table has some 38,000 clones, 75% to 90% seen once. The sequenced material came from peripheral blood. All receptors derive from a woman between 65 and 79 years old with acute or convalescent COVID-19. Each CDR3 is given with its conserved first and last residue. The D gene is left open where the match is weak. Size is stated for part of the rows, as once, few or many counts, or as a class when the clone is expanded.

DNA	CDR3	J	V	D	size
TGTGCCAGCAGCCCCCCAGACGGTGGAGTAAACTATGGCTACACCTTC	CASSPPDGGVNYGYTF	TRBJ1-2	TRBV7-9	-	-
TGTGCCAGCAGTCAGACAGAGAGAGACGAGCAGTACTTC	CASSQTERDEQYF	TRBJ2-7	TRBV6-5	-	-
TGTGCCAGCATGGAACACCTCGACAGGGGTCTCTACGAGCAGTACTTC	CASMEHLDRGLYEQYF	TRBJ2-7	TRBV21-1	-	-
TGTGCCAGCAGCCAGGGACAGGGGAATAATCAGCCCCAGCATTTT	CASSQGQGNNQPQHF	TRBJ1-5	TRBV3-1/TRBV3-2	TRBD1	-
TGCAGTGCTAGTGAGGGGGGGGTCACAGATACGCAGTATTTT	CSASEGGVTDTQYF	TRBJ2-3	TRBV20-1	-	-
TGCGCCAGCAGCTTGGCCCTCGGTAGCGGGGCCAACGAGCAGTACTTC	CASSLALGSGANEQYF	TRBJ2-7	TRBV5-1	TRBD2	-
TGCAGCGCCCGGACAGGCTTCGACACCGGGGAGCTGTTTTTT	CSARTGFDTGELFF	TRBJ2-2	TRBV29-1	TRBD1	-
TGTGCCACAGGCGGGTGGTATACGCAGTATTTT	CATGGWYTQYF	TRBJ2-3	TRBV28	-	-
TGTGCCTCACTGGAGCGGGGGGGCCGGACCGGGGAGCTGTTTTTT	CASLERGGRTGELFF	TRBJ2-2	TRBV2	TRBD2	few
TGTGCCAGCAGCCCGGGACAGGTCTCTGGAAACACCATATATTTT	CASSPGQVSGNTIYF	TRBJ1-3	TRBV5-6	TRBD1	-
TGTGCCAGCAGCCAAGAGGGACTCCGCACAGATACGCAGTATTTT	CASSQEGLRTDTQYF	TRBJ2-3	TRBV4-2	-	-
TGCAGCGTCCATGACGGACAGGGCTACGAGCAGTACTTC	CSVHDGQGYEQYF	TRBJ2-7	TRBV29-1	TRBD1	-
TGTGCCAGCAGCTTAGGCCGGGACAGGGGAAGGTTCTTC	CASSLGRDRGRFF	TRBJ2-1	TRBV13	TRBD1	-
TGTGCCAGTAGTAATCCGGTGAATGAGCAGTTCTTC	CASSNPVNEQFF	TRBJ2-1	TRBV19	-	-
TGCGCCAGCAGCTTGGGACAGTCTACCGAGCAGTACTTC	CASSLGQSTEQYF	TRBJ2-7	TRBV5-1	-	-
TGTGCCAGTAGTATTGAGGATGGCTACACCTTC	CASSIEDGYTF	TRBJ1-2	TRBV19	-	few
TGTGCCAGCAGCACCCGGGACAGCTATGGCTACACCTTC	CASSTRDSYGYTF	TRBJ1-2	TRBV27	TRBD1	-
TGCGCCAGCAGCTTGGCTGCTACCCAAGAGACCCAGTACTTC	CASSLAATQETQYF	TRBJ2-5	TRBV5-1	-	-
TGTGCCAGCAGTTACTCCAGCGGGGGGGCCGTTGAGCAGTTCTTC	CASSYSSGGAVEQFF	TRBJ2-1	TRBV6-5	TRBD2	once
TGTGCAGCAGGGCGACTAGCGACACAGGATACGCAGTATTTT	CAAGRLATQDTQYF	TRBJ2-3	TRBV7-2	TRBD2	-
TGTGCCAGCAGTGCGTCGGTCGGGGGAAACCAAGAGACCCAGTACTTC	CASSASVGGNQETQYF	TRBJ2-5	TRBV6-1	-	once
TGTGCCAGCAGTAAACTAGCTATTCGGGCAGATACGCAGTATTTT	CASSKLAIRADTQYF	TRBJ2-3	TRBV27	-	-
TGCAGCGTTGTCGGTGGTATTTCCTACAATGAGCAGTTCTTC	CSVVGGISYNEQFF	TRBJ2-1	TRBV29-1	-	-
TGTGCCAGTAGTATGAGGACAGGGAGTGGCTACACCTTC	CASSMRTGSGYTF	TRBJ1-2	TRBV19	TRBD1	-
TGTGCCAGCCATGGGCCCATGAACACTGAAGCTTTCTTT	CASHGPMNTEAFF	TRBJ1-1	TRBV28	-	-
TGTGCTAGTGGTTTGTTCCAGGGGGCGCGAAGGGCTGAAGCTTTCTTT	CASGLFQGARRAEAFF	TRBJ1-1	TRBV12-5	TRBD1	-
TGTGCCACCAGCAGAGGACAGGGAGACCGCGAGCAGTTCTTC	CATSRGQGDREQFF	TRBJ2-1	TRBV15	TRBD1	-